This TCR beta chain is from a study of blood T cells in healthy people across ages. CDR3 length: 18 amino acids. V was pared by 1 base and J by 0 bases, with 17 bases between. Germline V gene sequence: CDR1 SGHVS, CDR2 FNYEAQ. No fewer than 7 million PBMCs went into each sample. It was with a sample-barcoded 5' primer and a J-beta primer mix that a second PCR of roughly 7 to 12 cycles was run. TCRdb recomputed calls from the 5' RACE reads with MiXCR, one row per CDR3 protein. Of about 730,000 distinct CDR3 sequences detected, about 40% appear once; the ten largest clones hold around 20%. In its sample, this clonotype was seen a few times.

Sequenced sample: blood. The TCR comes from a woman in her sixties in good health. The chain employs TRBV7-6 and TRBJ2-3; D is perhaps TRBD2 (6 bases). This CDR3 reads CASSLGVQGRDSTDTQYF. The CDR3 nucleotides are TGTGCCAGCAGCTTAGGGGTCCAAGGGCGGGACAGCACAGATACGCAGTATTTT.